Listed below are T cell receptor beta chains from one sample, sequenced in a study of T-cell memory formation after mild COVID-19. TCRdb passed the 5' RACE reads through MiXCR, listing each CDR3 protein once. This table has more than 400,000 distinct CDR3 sequences, over 15% appearing once. Specimen: PBMCs or a T cell subset sorted from them (not recorded which). Receptors originate from an adult woman who had mild COVID-19 (a few samples of this study predate the infection). Cell type and time point are not known. The CDR3 runs from the conserved cysteine through the conserved F or W. Fields, in order: D gene, J gene, V gene, clone size, CDR3 DNA, CDR3 protein. D genes are given only for firm matches. Size is omitted from some rows. Given values are once, few, many or a class for expanded clones.

NA	TRBJ2-7	TRBV18	few	TGTGCCAGCTCACCAGGGGGCAACGCGGCGGACGAGCAGTACTTC	CASSPGGNAADEQYF
TRBD2	TRBJ2-1	TRBV6-5	NA	TGTGCCACCAAGAGCCCCCTAGCGGGGGGGCGGAGTGAGCAGTTCTTC	CATKSPLAGGRSEQFF
TRBD1	TRBJ2-7	TRBV13	NA	TGTGCCAGCAGCGGGCAGTCGGGACAGGCCACCTCCTACGAGCAGTACTTC	CASSGQSGQATSYEQYF
TRBD2	TRBJ2-7	TRBV19	NA	TGTGCCAGTTCCTGGGGTAGCGGGGCCTACGAGCAGTACTTC	CASSWGSGAYEQYF
NA	TRBJ2-3	TRBV24-1	NA	TGTGCCACCAGTGATTTGCAAAGGGGTGAAACAGATACGCAGTATTTT	CATSDLQRGETDTQYF
TRBD2	TRBJ2-3	TRBV29-1	NA	TGCAGCGTAACGGACATAGGGAGGGGCACAGATACGCAGTATTTT	CSVTDIGRGTDTQYF
NA	TRBJ1-6	TRBV12-3/TRBV12-4	NA	TGTGCCAGCAGCCCTCGCCCGAGCTCCTATAATTCACCCCTCCACTTT	CASSPRPSSYNSPLHF
TRBD2	TRBJ2-5	TRBV4-2	many	TGTGCCAGCAGCCGAGGGACTAGCGGGTATCAAGAGACCCAGTACTTC	CASSRGTSGYQETQYF
NA	TRBJ2-5	TRBV5-1	NA	TGCGCCAGCAGCTTGGCCACGGGAAACCAAGAGACCCAGTACTTC	CASSLATGNQETQYF
TRBD1	TRBJ2-4	TRBV12-3/TRBV12-4	NA	TGTGCCAGCCTCATGGAGCTTTCCGGGACAGCTAAAAACATTCAGTACTTC	CASLMELSGTAKNIQYF
TRBD1	TRBJ1-1	TRBV6-2/TRBV6-3	NA	TGTGCCAGCAGATCCGGGACAGGGACGGGGGGGGGCACTGAAGCTTTCTTT	CASRSGTGTGGGTEAFF
TRBD2	TRBJ2-7	TRBV5-5	many	TGTGCCAGCAGCTTGGCGGCTAGCGGGACCTACGAGCAGTACTTC	CASSLAASGTYEQYF
NA	TRBJ1-2	TRBV5-1	NA	TGCGCCAGCAGCCCTCTTTGGGGGGCCTATGAAAACTATGGCTACACCTTC	CASSPLWGAYENYGYTF
NA	TRBJ1-6	TRBV7-2	few	TGTGCCAGCAGCTTAGGATCCCAGGGTGGTTCACCCCTCCACTTT	CASSLGSQGGSPLHF
NA	TRBJ1-1	TRBV10-3	few	TGTGCCATCAGTGAGCGGACCACTGAAGCTTTCTTT	CAISERTTEAFF
NA	TRBJ2-7	TRBV4-1	NA	TGCGCCAGCAGCCAAGTGCTTAGGGACGAGCAGTACTTC	CASSQVLRDEQYF
NA	TRBJ2-5	TRBV30	few	TGTGCCTGGAGTGTGCTACAGGGACCCCAAGAGACCCAGTACTTC	CAWSVLQGPQETQYF
NA	TRBJ2-5	TRBV11-2	few	TGTGCCAGCAGCTTAGTAGTGGGGGCGGAGACCCAGTACTTC	CASSLVVGAETQYF
NA	TRBJ2-3	TRBV6-2/TRBV6-3	NA	TGTGCCAGCAGTTACGCCCCCCTGCTCCCAGATACGCAGTATTTT	CASSYAPLLPDTQYF
NA	TRBJ1-1	TRBV3-1	NA	TGTGCCAGCAGCCAAGCCTGGACAGAAAACACTGAAGCTTTCTTT	CASSQAWTENTEAFF
NA	TRBJ2-7	TRBV21-1	NA	TGTGCCAGCAGCAAAGATGTGGACAGGCCATACGAGCAGTACTTC	CASSKDVDRPYEQYF
TRBD2	TRBJ2-3	TRBV20-1	few	TGCAGTGCTAGAGATCCCAGCGGGGGGGCTGCAGATACGCAGTATTTT	CSARDPSGGAADTQYF
TRBD1	TRBJ2-7	TRBV7-2	few	TGTGCCAGCAGCCACACCGACAGGGCCTACGAGCAGTACTTC	CASSHTDRAYEQYF
NA	TRBJ1-5	TRBV24-1	NA	TGTGCCACCAGTTCCTTCGGGCAACAGCCCCAGCATTTT	CATSSFGQQPQHF
TRBD2	TRBJ2-1	TRBV7-2	many	TGTGCCAGCAGCCTGTTAGCGGGCAATGAGCAGTTCTTC	CASSLLAGNEQFF
TRBD2	TRBJ2-3	TRBV20-1	NA	TGCAGTGCTAGGGTTGCCCAGCGGGGGGGCCAGTCTGCAGATACGCAGTATTTT	CSARVAQRGGQSADTQYF
NA	TRBJ2-2	TRBV19	NA	TGTGCCAGTAGTACGAACGGGGAGCTGTTTTTT	CASSTNGELFF
NA	TRBJ1-1	TRBV7-2	NA	TGTGCCAGCAGCCCCGGGACCTCATTT	CASSPGTSF
NA	TRBJ2-1	TRBV20-1	NA	TGCAGTGCTAAATTTTGGGCCAACAATGAGCAGTTCTTC	CSAKFWANNEQFF
TRBD2	TRBJ2-1	TRBV5-6	few	TGTGCCAGCAGCAGGGCTAGCGGGAGCATGAATGAGCAGTTCTTC	CASSRASGSMNEQFF
NA	TRBJ2-5	TRBV29-1	many	TGCAGCGTTAGTGGGGGGCCGAACCACCCACAAGAGACCCAGTACTTC	CSVSGGPNHPQETQYF
NA	TRBJ1-3	TRBV3-1	NA	TGTGCCAGCAGCCAAGCCGGAGGAGGGGCGGGATCTGGAAACACCATATATTTT	CASSQAGGGAGSGNTIYF
TRBD1	TRBJ1-2	TRBV6-6	few	TGTGCCAGCAGTTACTCAGGGGGCGGCTATGGCTACACCTTC	CASSYSGGGYGYTF
TRBD1	TRBJ2-1	TRBV20-1	few	TGCAGTGCTAGTTGGACAGGGAGGAACAATGAGCAGTTCTTC	CSASWTGRNNEQFF
NA	TRBJ1-2	TRBV7-2	NA	TGTGCCAGCAGCTTAGCGGAAGGAAACTATGGCTACACCTTC	CASSLAEGNYGYTF
TRBD1	TRBJ1-1	TRBV7-8	NA	TGTGCCAGCATCACCGGCGGGACAGGGGCTGAAGCTTTCTTT	CASITGGTGAEAFF
NA	TRBJ2-3	TRBV21-1	NA	TGTGCCAGCAGCAAGTGGCTAGCGGGGGCCGGGACAGATACGCAGTATTTT	CASSKWLAGAGTDTQYF
NA	TRBJ1-1	TRBV29-1	few	TGCAGCATTATAGGACAGAACACTGAAGCTTTCTTT	CSIIGQNTEAFF
TRBD2	TRBJ2-1	TRBV10-3	NA	TGTGCCATCAGTGAGTCTGCAGGTAGCGGGAGAAGGAATGAGCAGTTCTTC	CAISESAGSGRRNEQFF
TRBD2	TRBJ2-3	TRBV19	NA	TGTGCCAGTAGTATAACCGGGACTAGCGCAACAGATACGCAGTATTTT	CASSITGTSATDTQYF
NA	TRBJ2-1	TRBV20-1	few	TGCAGTGCTAGCCCTTCCAGACTAGATGATGAGCAGTTCTTC	CSASPSRLDDEQFF
NA	TRBJ1-2	TRBV5-6	NA	TGTGCCAGCAGCTTGGTTTCGGGTTTGTACTATGGCTACACCTTC	CASSLVSGLYYGYTF